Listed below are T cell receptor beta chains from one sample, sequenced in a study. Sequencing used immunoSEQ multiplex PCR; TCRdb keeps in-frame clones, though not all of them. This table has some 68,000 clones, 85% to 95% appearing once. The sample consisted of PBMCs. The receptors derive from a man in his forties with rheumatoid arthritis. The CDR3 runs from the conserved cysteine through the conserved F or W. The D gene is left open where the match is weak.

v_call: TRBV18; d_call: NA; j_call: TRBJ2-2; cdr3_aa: CASSLLHDTNTGELFF
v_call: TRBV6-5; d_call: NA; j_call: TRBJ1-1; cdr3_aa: CASSYRGNTEAFF
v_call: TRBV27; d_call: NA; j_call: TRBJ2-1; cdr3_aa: CASSLSLGNEQFF
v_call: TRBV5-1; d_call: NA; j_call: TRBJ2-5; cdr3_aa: CASSFATPETQYF
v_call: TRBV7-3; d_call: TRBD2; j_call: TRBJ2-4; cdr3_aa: CASSLRGSGSRELQYF
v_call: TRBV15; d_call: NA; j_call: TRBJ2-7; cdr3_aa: CATSRANPSSRQYF
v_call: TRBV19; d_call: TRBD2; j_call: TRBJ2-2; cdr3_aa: CASSIAGLAGSPNTGELFF
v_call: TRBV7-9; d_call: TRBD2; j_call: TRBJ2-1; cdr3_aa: CASSSLAGGSYNEQFF
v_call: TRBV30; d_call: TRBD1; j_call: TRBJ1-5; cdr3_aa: CAWSNSGGYNQPQHF
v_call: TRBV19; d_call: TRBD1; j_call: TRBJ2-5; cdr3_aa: CASSGGTGVQETQYF
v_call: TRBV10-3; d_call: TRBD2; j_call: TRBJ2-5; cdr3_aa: CAISARGGLKTQYF
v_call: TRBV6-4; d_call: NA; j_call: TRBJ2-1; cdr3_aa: CASSDSRTSQAEQFF
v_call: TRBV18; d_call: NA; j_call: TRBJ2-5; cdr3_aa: CASSPPQGQETQYF
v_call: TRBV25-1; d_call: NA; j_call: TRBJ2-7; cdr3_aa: CASSEFGRLEQYF
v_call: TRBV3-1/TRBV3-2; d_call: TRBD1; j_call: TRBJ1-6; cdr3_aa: CASSQTIQGSPLHF
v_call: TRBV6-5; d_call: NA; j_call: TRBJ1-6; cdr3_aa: CASSYLSDYNSPLHF
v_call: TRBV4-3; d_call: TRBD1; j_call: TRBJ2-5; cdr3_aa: CASSQDGTGIETQYF
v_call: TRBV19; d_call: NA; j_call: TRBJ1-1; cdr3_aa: CASAGKIEAFF
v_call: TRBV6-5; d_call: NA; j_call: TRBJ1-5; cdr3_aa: CASSYERNQPQHF
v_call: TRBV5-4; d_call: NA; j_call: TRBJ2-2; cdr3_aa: CASSLGLNYGTGELFF
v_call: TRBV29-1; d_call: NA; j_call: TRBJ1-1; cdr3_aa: CSVEALTLNTEAFF
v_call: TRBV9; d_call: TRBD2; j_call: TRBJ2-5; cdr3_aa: CASSPRSGGRVETQYF
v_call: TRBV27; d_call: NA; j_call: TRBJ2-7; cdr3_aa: CASSSGAHEQYF
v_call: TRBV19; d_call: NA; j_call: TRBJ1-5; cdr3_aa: CASSIVNQPQHF
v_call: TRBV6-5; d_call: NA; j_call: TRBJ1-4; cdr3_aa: CASRTGTTNEKLFF
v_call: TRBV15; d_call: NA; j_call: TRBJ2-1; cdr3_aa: CATSRGDGRGAPNEQFF
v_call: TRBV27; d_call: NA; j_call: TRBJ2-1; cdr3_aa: CASSPGRGRSYNEQFF
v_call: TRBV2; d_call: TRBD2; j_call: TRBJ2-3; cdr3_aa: CASTLGLAGGSTDTQYF
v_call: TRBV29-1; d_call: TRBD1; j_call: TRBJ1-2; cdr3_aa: CSAAGPGGFGYTF
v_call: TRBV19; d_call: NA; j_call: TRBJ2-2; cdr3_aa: CASSKQAQSGELFF
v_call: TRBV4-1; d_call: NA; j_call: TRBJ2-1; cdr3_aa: CASSQVAVYSYNEQFF
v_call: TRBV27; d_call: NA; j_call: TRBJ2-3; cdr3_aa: CASSLGLAGSTDTQYF
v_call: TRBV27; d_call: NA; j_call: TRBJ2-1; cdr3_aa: CASSARQRSSYNEQFF
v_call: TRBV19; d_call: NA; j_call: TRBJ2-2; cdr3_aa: CASSIRGDTGELFF
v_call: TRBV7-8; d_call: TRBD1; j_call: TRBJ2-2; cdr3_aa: CASSSYRGDRSTGELFF
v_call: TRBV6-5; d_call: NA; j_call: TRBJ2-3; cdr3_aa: CASSYSLRLTDTQYF
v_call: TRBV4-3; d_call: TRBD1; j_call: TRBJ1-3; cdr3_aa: CASSQEAQGASGNTIYF
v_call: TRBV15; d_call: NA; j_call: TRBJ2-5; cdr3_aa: CATSRARLYQETQYF
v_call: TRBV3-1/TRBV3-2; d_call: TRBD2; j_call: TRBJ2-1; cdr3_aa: CASSQTGGWSYNEQFF
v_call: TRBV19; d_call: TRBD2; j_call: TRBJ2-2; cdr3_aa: CASSKASGGTRTGELFF
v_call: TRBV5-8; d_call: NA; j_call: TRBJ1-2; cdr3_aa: CASTNTGAFHGYTF
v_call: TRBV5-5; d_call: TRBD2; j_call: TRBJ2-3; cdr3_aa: CASSYGLARTTDTQYF
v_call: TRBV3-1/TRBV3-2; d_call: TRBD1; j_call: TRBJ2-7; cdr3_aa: CASSQDRDSSYEQYF
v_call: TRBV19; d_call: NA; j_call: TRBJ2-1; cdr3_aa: CASSTLRSGTYNEQFF
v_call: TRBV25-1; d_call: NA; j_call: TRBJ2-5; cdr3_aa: CASSSGDGYQETQYF
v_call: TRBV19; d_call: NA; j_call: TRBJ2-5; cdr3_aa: CASSISHQETQYF
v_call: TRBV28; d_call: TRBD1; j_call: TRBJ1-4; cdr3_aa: CASSIPGQQEKLFF
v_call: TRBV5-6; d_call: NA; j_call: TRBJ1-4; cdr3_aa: CASSLKGETGSTNEKLFF
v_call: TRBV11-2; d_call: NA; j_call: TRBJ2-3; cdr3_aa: CASSLTRTDTQYF
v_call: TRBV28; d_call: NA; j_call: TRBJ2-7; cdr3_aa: CASSPGTTYEQYF